Below are 8 T cell receptor beta chains sequenced from a single sample in a study of preoperative IRX-2 immunotherapy in early breast cancer. The table came from immunoSEQ multiplex PCR; TCRdb's copy has only in-frame clones and leaves some out. The sample lists over 30,000 clones, under 90% seen once, with 1.6% in the top ten. The treatment was: preoperative locoregional IRX-2 cytokine immunotherapy. The sample in question was tumor tissue, obtained after IRX-2 immunotherapy. All receptors come from a human donor with breast cancer.

The rearrangement uses TRBV18 and TRBJ2-7, with TRBD1 identical over 7 bases. Per the germline V gene, CDR1 is KGHSH and CDR2 is LQKENI. The V segment lost 2 bases and the J segment 5 bases; nucleotides outside the gene matches: 9. The CDR3 is 15 residues long. CDR3 in DNA: TGTGCCAGCTCACCAGTACAGGGGATAGGGCACGAGCAGTACGTC. Translation: CASSPVQGIGHEQYV.

V and J are TRBV7-4 and TRBJ2-7; TRBD1 agrees at 8 bases. V was clipped by 4 bases and J by 2 bases; unmatched bases: 7. Germline assignment: CDR1 SGHVT and CDR2 SQSDAQ. CDR3 length: 15 amino acids. This CDR3 is CASSSPGQAAYEQYF. The CDR3 coding sequence is TGTGCCAGCAGCTCACCGGGACAGGCTGCCTACGAGCAGTACTTC.

The chain combines TRBV19 with TRBJ2-1; weak D call: TRBD1 (6 bases). The CDR3 contains 16 residues. Trimming removed 0 bases at V and 6 bases at J, with 15 bases between. Germline CDR1 reads LNHDA; CDR2 reads SQIVND (reference sequence). CDR3 in amino acids: CASSIDEYTGSNEQFF. The CDR3 DNA reads TGTGCCAGTAGTATAGATGAATACACAGGGTCCAATGAGCAGTTCTTC.

This sequence joins TRBV11-3 and TRBJ1-1; D is undetermined. The CDR3 contains 14 residues. The V end lost 3 bases, the J end lost 2 bases, and 10 bases lay between the germline ends. CDR1 and CDR2 from the germline V gene are SGHNT and YENEEA. The CDR3 reads CASSFSLQNTEAFF. The CDR3, as DNA: TGTGCCAGCAGCTTTAGCTTACAAAACACTGAAGCTTTCTTT.

The chain has TRBV10-3 and TRBJ1-2; perhaps TRBD1 as D (6 bases). The CDR3 is 14 residues long. The germline V gene encodes CDR1 ENHRY and CDR2 SYGVKD. Trimming removed 2 bases from V and 0 bases from J, with 7 bases in between. CDR3 sequence: CAISERDTNYGYTF. Here the CDR3 DNA reads TGTGCCATCAGTGAGAGGGACACTAACTATGGCTACACCTTC.

This rearrangement joins TRBV11-3 to TRBJ2-1; 15 bases line up with TRBD2. In germline, CDR1 is SGHNT, CDR2 YENEEA. The length of the CDR3 is 15 residues. V was pared by 3 bases and J by 11 bases, with 5 bases of the junction left unmatched. The CDR3, as DNA: TGTGCCAGCAGCTTGAGGGGACTAGCGGGGGGCCAGCAGTTCTTC. Protein sequence: CASSLRGLAGGQQFF.

The genes are TRBV6-8 and TRBJ2-4; 14 nucleotides agree with TRBD2. In germline, CDR1 is MNHGY, CDR2 SAAAGT. This CDR3 comprises 17 residues. With 6 bases clipped from V and 2 bases from J, the junction kept 6 bases outside the gene matches. The CDR3 loop is CASRGTSGGVTKNIQYF. The CDR3 DNA sequence: TGTGCCAGCAGAGGGACTAGCGGGGGTGTGACCAAAAACATTCAGTACTTC.

The chain links TRBV19 to TRBJ2-3; maybe TRBD2 (6 bases). Trimming shortened V by 7 bases and J by 0 bases, and 14 bases separated the two germline ends. Germline CDR1 LNHDA, CDR2 SQIVND (reference sequence). The CDR3 covers 15 residues. CDR3 protein: CASKSGTASTDTQYF. As DNA, the CDR3 is TGTGCCAGTAAGTCCGGGACTGCTAGCACAGATACGCAGTATTTT. The whole variable domain, remainder taken from reference TRBV19 and TRBJ2-3, is DGGITQSPKYLFRKEGQNVTLSCEQNLNHDAMYWYRQDPGQGLRLIYYSQIVNDFQKGDIAEGYSVSREKKESFPLTVTSAQKNPTAFYLCASKSGTASTDTQYFGPGTRLTVL.